Shown below are 3 T cell receptor beta chains from a single sample sequenced in a study of neoadjuvant nivolumab and ipilimumab in lung cancer. The data were produced by immunoSEQ multiplex PCR, yet TCRdb's version contains in-frame clones alone and is incomplete. The profile covers about 27,000 clones, with roughly 76% appearing a single time and approximately 18% taken by the ten largest. Here the sequenced sample was tumor tissue, taken after neoadjuvant nivolumab, alone or with ipilimumab, at or shortly before surgery. Source of these receptors: an adult with non-small cell lung cancer.

The chain has TRBV11-2 and TRBJ2-7; tentatively, D is TRBD1 (5 bases). The germline CDR1 and CDR2 sequences are SGHAT and FQNNGV. Trimming took 0 bases from V and 6 from J, leaving 15 bases between them. The CDR3 has 15 residues. The CDR3 is CASSLESGFRSEQYF. The CDR3 nucleotides are TGTGCCAGCAGCTTAGAGTCAGGGTTCCGCTCCGAGCAGTACTTC.

This chain links TRBV6-6 with TRBJ1-4; 7 bases agree with TRBD1. The CDR3 sequence is 15 residues long. Germline V gives CDR1 MNHNY, CDR2 SVGAGI (reference sequence). Unmatched junction bases numbered 12, after V lost 6 bases and J lost 8 bases. CDR3: CASSWEGAGREKLFF. The CDR3 coding sequence is TGTGCCAGCAGCTGGGAGGGGGCAGGGCGAGAAAAACTGTTTTTT.

The chain recombines TRBV2 with TRBJ2-6; D unresolved. Trimming left V 7 bases short and J 2 bases short, with 6 bases between. The CDR3 is 13 residues long. Germline V gene data show CDR1 as SNHLY and CDR2 as FYNNEI. CDR3 loop: CASKGPGANVLTF. The DNA of the CDR3 is TGTGCCAGCAAAGGGCCTGGGGCCAACGTCCTGACTTTC. Full variable domain (rest looked up from reference TRBV2 and TRBJ2-6): EPEVTQTPSHQVTQMGQEVILRCVPISNHLYFYWYRQILGQKVEFLVSFYNNEISEKSEIFDDQFSVERPDGSNFTLKIRSTKLEDSAMYFCASKGPGANVLTFGAGSRLTVL.